These T cell receptor beta chains were read from a single sample in a study of shared clonotypes between healthy human individuals. The table came from immunoSEQ multiplex PCR; TCRdb's copy has only in-frame clones and leaves some out. Among 1.5 million to 2.5 million clones listed, about 95% were seen once. The specimen sequenced was naive CD8+ T cells sorted from blood. These receptor sequences come from a man in his late teens or twenties in good health. Each CDR3 is given with its conserved first and last residue. The D gene is left open where the match is weak. Clone size, where shown, is once, few, many, or a class for clones that have expanded.

- | TRBJ1-2 | TRBV6-6 | - | TGTGCCAGCAACGGACAAGACTATGGCTACACCTTC | CASNGQDYGYTF
- | TRBJ1-5 | TRBV19 | - | TGTGCCACCCACCCGGGAGGGAGCAATCAGCCCCAGCATTTT | CATHPGGSNQPQHF
- | TRBJ1-2 | TRBV7-6 | - | TGTGCCAGCAGCTTAGCTGGGGCGGGTGGCTACACCTTC | CASSLAGAGGYTF
- | TRBJ2-2 | TRBV5-6 | TRBD2 | TGTGCCAGCAGCCTGGGACTAGCGGGAGAGCACGGGGAGCTGTTTTTT | CASSLGLAGEHGELFF
once | TRBJ2-7 | TRBV28 | - | TGTGCCAGTCATATAGAAGGCTACGAGCAGTACTTC | CASHIEGYEQYF
- | TRBJ2-7 | TRBV5-1 | TRBD2 | TGCGCCAGCGGACTAGCGGGGGCAGTCGAGCAGTACTTC | CASGLAGAVEQYF
- | TRBJ2-3 | TRBV13 | - | TGTGCCAGCAGCACAGCTGATACGCAGTATTTT | CASSTADTQYF
- | TRBJ2-7 | TRBV6-5 | - | TGTGCCAGCAGTTACTCGATCAAGGGAGCGGACGAGCAGTACTTC | CASSYSIKGADEQYF
- | TRBJ2-1 | TRBV4-1 | TRBD2 | TGCGCCAGCAGCCAAGTAGCAACTAGCGATGAGCAGTTCTTC | CASSQVATSDEQFF
- | TRBJ1-5 | TRBV11-2 | - | TGTGCCAGCAGCTTAGATCCCAGCAATCAGCCCCAGCATTTT | CASSLDPSNQPQHF
- | TRBJ2-2 | TRBV28 | - | TGTGCCAGCAGCCTGACTAGCACCGGGGAGCTGTTTTTT | CASSLTSTGELFF
- | TRBJ1-2 | TRBV2 | TRBD1 | TGTGCCAGCAGTCCGACAGGGAACTATGGCTACACCTTC | CASSPTGNYGYTF
- | TRBJ2-7 | TRBV13 | TRBD1 | TGTGCCAGCAGCTTAGCCGGGACAGGGGCCTACGAGCAGTACTTC | CASSLAGTGAYEQYF
once | TRBJ2-7 | TRBV11-2 | - | TGTGCCAGCAGCTTGTCGGGAGCGCCTTACGAGCAGTACTTC | CASSLSGAPYEQYF
- | TRBJ2-7 | TRBV10-1 | - | TGCGCCAGCAGTTCGGGCAGTTACGAGCAGTACTTC | CASSSGSYEQYF
- | TRBJ1-1 | TRBV4-1 | TRBD1 | TGCGCCAGCAGCCAAGCAACAGGGGTGGGCACTGAAGCTTTCTTT | CASSQATGVGTEAFF
- | TRBJ2-1 | TRBV4-3 | - | TGCGCCAGCAGCCAAGATAGGACGTTTCCTGAGCAGTTCTTC | CASSQDRTFPEQFF
- | TRBJ2-7 | TRBV7-9 | - | TGTGCCAGCAGCGTAGAATACGAGCAGTACTTC | CASSVEYEQYF
- | TRBJ2-1 | TRBV11-2 | - | TGTGCCAGCAGCTTTCACCGTTACAATGAGCAGTTCTTC | CASSFHRYNEQFF
- | TRBJ1-1 | TRBV6-5 | TRBD1 | TGTGCCAGCTTTCCCGACAGGGGGATGACTGAAGCTTTCTTT | CASFPDRGMTEAFF
few | TRBJ1-1 | TRBV12-5 | - | TGTGCTAGTGGTTTGGAGAACACTGAAGCTTTCTTT | CASGLENTEAFF
- | TRBJ1-4 | TRBV5-1 | - | TGCGCCAGCAGCTTGGCCCGTAAAGGGGGGTGGGTTGAAAAACTGTTTTTT | CASSLARKGGWVEKLFF
- | TRBJ2-1 | TRBV11-2 | TRBD2 | TGTGCCAGCAGCTTAGAGGTTCTAGCGGGATCAAGCTACAATGAGCAGTTCTTC | CASSLEVLAGSSYNEQFF
- | TRBJ1-2 | TRBV5-1 | - | TGCGCCAGCAGCTGGGCTGGGACCGCCTATGGCTACACCTTC | CASSWAGTAYGYTF
- | TRBJ2-7 | TRBV5-1 | - | TGCGCCAGCAGCCCCGGACAGAACTACGAGCAGTACTTC | CASSPGQNYEQYF
once | TRBJ2-7 | TRBV6-1 | - | TGTGCCAACACCCCCAGGGAATCCCCAGGGCACGAGCAGTACTTC | CANTPRESPGHEQYF
- | TRBJ1-1 | TRBV15 | - | TGTGCCACCAGCAGGGCGGACAGCTATGACACTGAAGCTTTCTTT | CATSRADSYDTEAFF
- | TRBJ2-5 | TRBV5-1 | TRBD1 | TGCGCCAGCAGCCTGATGGGACAGGGCGGGGAGACCCAGTACTTC | CASSLMGQGGETQYF
- | TRBJ2-7 | TRBV13 | TRBD2 | TGTGCCAGCAGCCCGAGACTAGCTAGCCACGAGCAGTACTTC | CASSPRLASHEQYF